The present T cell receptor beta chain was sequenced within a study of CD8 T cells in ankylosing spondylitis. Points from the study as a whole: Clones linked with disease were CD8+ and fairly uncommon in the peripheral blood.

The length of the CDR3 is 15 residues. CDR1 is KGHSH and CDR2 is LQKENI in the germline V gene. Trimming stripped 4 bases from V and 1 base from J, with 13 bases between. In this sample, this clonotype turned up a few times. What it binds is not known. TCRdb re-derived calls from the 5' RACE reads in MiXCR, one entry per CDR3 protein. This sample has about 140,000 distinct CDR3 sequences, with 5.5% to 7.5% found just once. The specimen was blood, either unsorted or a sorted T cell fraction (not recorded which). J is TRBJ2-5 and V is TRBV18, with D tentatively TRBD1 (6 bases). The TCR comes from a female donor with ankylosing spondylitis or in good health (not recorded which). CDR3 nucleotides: TGTGCCAGCTCACACCTAGTGACAGGCCAAGAGACCCAGTACTTC. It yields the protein CASSHLVTGQETQYF.